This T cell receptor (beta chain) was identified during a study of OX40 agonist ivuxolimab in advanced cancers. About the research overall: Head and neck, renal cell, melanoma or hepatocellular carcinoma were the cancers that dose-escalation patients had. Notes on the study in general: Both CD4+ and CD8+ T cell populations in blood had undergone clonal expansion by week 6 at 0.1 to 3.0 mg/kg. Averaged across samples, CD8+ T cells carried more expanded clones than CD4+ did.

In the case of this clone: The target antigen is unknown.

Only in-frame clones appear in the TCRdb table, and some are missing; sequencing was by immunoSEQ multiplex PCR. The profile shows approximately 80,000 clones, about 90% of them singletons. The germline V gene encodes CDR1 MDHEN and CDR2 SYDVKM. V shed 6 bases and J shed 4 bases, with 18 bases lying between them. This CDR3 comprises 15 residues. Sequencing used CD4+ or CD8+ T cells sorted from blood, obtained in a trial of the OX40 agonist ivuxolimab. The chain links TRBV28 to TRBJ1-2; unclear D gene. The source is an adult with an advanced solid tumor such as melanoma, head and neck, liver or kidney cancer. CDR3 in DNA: TGTGCCAGCAGCCTTATGGCCAGCAGGTCCTATGGCTACACCTTC. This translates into CASSLMASRSYGYTF.